The T cell receptor (beta chain) described here comes from a study of memory B cells and T cells in multiple sclerosis. Whole-study results and caveats: Normalization was needed because clone-set size differences affected shared clonotype counts.

Some clones are missing from TCRdb's copy, which holds only in-frame ones; the method was immunoSEQ multiplex PCR. The sample has around 14,000 clones, 60% to 80% seen once. Germline V CDR1 and CDR2: PRHDT, FYEKMQ (reference sequence). Trimming at V came to 3 bases and at J to 1 base, leaving 5 bases not matched to a gene. CDR3 length: 15 amino acids. Details on this clone: Antigen specificity is unknown.

The specimen was memory (CD45RO+) CD4+ T cells from blood. The sequence derives from a human donor with multiple sclerosis. The chain employs TRBV13 and TRBJ2-7; 8 positions match TRBD1. CDR3 loop: CASSLRDRRSYEQYF. Written as DNA, the CDR3 is TGTGCCAGCAGCTTGAGGGACAGGAGGTCCTACGAGCAGTACTTC.